Included here is one T cell receptor beta chain sequence, with context. Its specificity is unknown. This sample was included in a study of T-cell reconstitution after alpha-beta-depleted transplantation in children. Notes on the study in general: Expanded graft clones, several hundred of them, were reportedly the source of alpha-beta T cells about two months after transplant. T-cell counts and diversity were attributed mostly to newly produced T cells one year after transplant. After transplant, high TCRbeta diversity at day 60 in some patients arose from surviving recipient T cells and thymic progenitors.

The CDR3 consists of 11 residues. Germline V gene lookup returns CDR1 SQVTM and CDR2 ANQGSEA. V dropped 6 bases and J dropped 3 bases, with 9 bases sitting between them. The TCRbeta library was prepared with unique molecular identifiers. TCRdb re-called the PCR reads with MiXCR, one entry per CDR3 protein. This sample has around 960,000 distinct CDR3 sequences, with around 30% found just once. The clonotype originates from a boy under two years old who had a stem cell transplant for SCID, so the T cells may come from the graft donor. This sequence joins TRBV29-1 and TRBJ2-7; D unresolved. The sequences come from PBMCs, mostly from graft donor cells, collected 360 days after TCRalphabeta/CD19-depleted stem cell transplant. CDR3 in DNA: TGCAGCGTGACTGAAATCTACGAGCAGTACTTC. Protein sequence: CSVTEIYEQYF.